A single sample gave rise to the 3 T cell receptor beta chains below, sequenced in a study of cytomegalovirus exposure and HLA in healthy donors. 60 Vbeta and 13 Jbeta primers were used in PCR. The method was immunoSEQ multiplex PCR; TCRdb's version includes in-frame clones alone and lacks a portion of them. The data show 85,000 to 110,000 clones, and the top ten clones hold 3% to 3.5%. The sample taken for sequencing was PBMCs. These receptors came from a middle-aged man in good health and CMV-seronegative.

The CDR3 loop is CASSEGRGVARDEQFF. The CDR3 nucleotides are TGCGCCAGCAGTGAGGGGCGGGGGGTCGCCCGGGATGAGCAGTTCTTC. The chain has TRBV10-1 and TRBJ2-1; 8 bases map to TRBD2. Germline loops: CDR1 WNHNN, CDR2 SYGVQD (reference sequence). J lost 8 bases, V lost 2 bases, and 11 bases had no gene match. The CDR3 is 16 residues long.

The chain joins TRBV5-1 to TRBJ1-4; unclear D gene. This CDR3 spans 13 amino acids. The germline V gene has CDR1 SGHRS and CDR2 YFSETQ. V lost 0 bases to trimming and J lost 2 bases, with 2 bases between them. The CDR3 sequence: CASSLATNEKLFF. Written as DNA, the CDR3 is TGCGCCAGCAGCTTGGCTACTAATGAAAAACTGTTTTTT.

The chain uses TRBV5-4 and TRBJ1-3, with D tentatively TRBD1 (6 bases). Germline V lookup: CDR1 SGHNT, CDR2 YYREEE (reference sequence). V lost 9 bases and J lost 2, with 21 bases in between. CDR3 size: 16 residues. The chain's CDR3 is CATSRPRQVTGNTIYF. As DNA, the CDR3 is TGTGCCACCTCCCGGCCAAGACAGGTCACTGGAAACACCATATATTTT.